The present entry profiles one T cell receptor beta chain with its context. Its antigen is not identified. This sample is drawn from a study of cytomegalovirus exposure and HLA in healthy donors. General study results and limits: Donors belonging to an Asian-associated ancestry cluster reportedly showed fewer N-insertions in productive TCRs than the roughly 670-donor mean, according to what a later analysis found. In a later analysis, several top co-occurrence clusters appeared linked to parvovirus B19, influenza, CMV and Epstein-Barr virus. The authors later linked a missense DCLRE1C variant to TCR beta V- and J-gene trimming. Information on immune exposure was restricted to one variable (CMV serostatus).

The PCR used 60 Vbeta and 13 Jbeta primers. The table came from immunoSEQ multiplex PCR; TCRdb's copy has only in-frame clones and leaves some out. Here the sample spans tens of thousands of clones, approximately 60% being singletons. The CDR3 is 15 amino acids. From germline, CDR1 is SQVTM and CDR2 ANQGSEA. The V and J ends lost 3 bases and 1 base respectively, with 13 bases between them. The TCR comes from a male donor in good health and CMV-seropositive. V is TRBV29-1 and J is TRBJ1-3; a weak D match, TRBD1 (5 bases). Specimen: PBMCs. CDR3 sequence: CSVDGAGASGNTIYF. CDR3 nucleotide sequence: TGCAGCGTTGATGGGGCTGGGGCATCTGGAAACACCATATATTTT.